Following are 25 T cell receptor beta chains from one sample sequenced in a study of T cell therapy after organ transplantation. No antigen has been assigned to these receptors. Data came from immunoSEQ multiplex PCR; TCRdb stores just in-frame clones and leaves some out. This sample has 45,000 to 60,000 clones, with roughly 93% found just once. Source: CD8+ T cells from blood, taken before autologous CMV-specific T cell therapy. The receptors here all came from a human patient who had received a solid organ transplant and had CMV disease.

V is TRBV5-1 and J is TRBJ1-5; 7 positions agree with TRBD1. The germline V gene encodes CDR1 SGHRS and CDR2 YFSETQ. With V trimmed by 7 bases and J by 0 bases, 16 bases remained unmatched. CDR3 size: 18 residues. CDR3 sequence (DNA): TGCGCCAGCCAGGGGGAGGGTAGACCTCTCGATAGCAATCAGCCCCAGCATTTT. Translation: CASQGEGRPLDSNQPQHF.

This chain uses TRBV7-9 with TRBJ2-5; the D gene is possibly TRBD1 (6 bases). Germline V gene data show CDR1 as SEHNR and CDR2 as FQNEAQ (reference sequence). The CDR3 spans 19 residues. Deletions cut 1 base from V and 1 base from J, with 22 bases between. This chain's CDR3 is CASSLDGDWQGTVQETQYF. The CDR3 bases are TGTGCCAGCAGCTTAGATGGGGATTGGCAGGGGACCGTCCAAGAGACCCAGTACTTC.

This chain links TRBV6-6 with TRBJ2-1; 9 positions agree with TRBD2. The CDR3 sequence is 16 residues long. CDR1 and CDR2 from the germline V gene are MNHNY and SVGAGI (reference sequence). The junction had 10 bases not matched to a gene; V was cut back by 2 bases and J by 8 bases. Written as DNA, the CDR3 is TGTGCCAGCAGTTACCTGGGCGGGAGGGCCGGGGATGAGCAGTTCTTC. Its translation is CASSYLGGRAGDEQFF.

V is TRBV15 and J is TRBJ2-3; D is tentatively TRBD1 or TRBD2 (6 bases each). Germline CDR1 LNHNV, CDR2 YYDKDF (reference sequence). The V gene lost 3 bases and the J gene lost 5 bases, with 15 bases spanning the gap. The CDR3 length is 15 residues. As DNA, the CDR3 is TGTGCCACCAGCAGTAGTGGGGGGCTGGGAGATACGCAGTATTTT. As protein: CATSSSGGLGDTQYF.

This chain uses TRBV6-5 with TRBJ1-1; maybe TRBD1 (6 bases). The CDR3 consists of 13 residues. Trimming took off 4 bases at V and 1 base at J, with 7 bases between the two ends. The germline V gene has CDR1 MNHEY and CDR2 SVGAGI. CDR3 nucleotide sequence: TGTGCCAGCAGTTGGACAGAGAACACTGAAGCTTTCTTT. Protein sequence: CASSWTENTEAFF.

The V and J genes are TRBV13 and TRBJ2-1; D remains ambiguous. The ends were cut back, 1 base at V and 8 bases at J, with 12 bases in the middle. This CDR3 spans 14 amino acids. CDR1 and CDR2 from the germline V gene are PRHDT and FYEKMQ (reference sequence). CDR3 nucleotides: TGTGCCAGCAGCTTAGCGTCCCGATCGGATGAGCAGTTCTTC. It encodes CASSLASRSDEQFF.

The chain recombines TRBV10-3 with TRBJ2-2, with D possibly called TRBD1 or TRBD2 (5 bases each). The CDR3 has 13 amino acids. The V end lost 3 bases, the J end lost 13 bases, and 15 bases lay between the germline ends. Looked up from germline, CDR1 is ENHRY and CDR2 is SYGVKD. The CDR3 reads CAISDGGGGRLFF. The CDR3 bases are TGTGCCATCAGTGACGGTGGTGGGGGAAGGCTGTTTTTT.

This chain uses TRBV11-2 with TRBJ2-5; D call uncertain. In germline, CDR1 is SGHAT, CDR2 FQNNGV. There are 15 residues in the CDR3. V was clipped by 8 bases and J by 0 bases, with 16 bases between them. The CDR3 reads CASGPSGSYQETQYF. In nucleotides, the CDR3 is TGTGCCAGCGGCCCGTCTGGCAGCTACCAAGAGACCCAGTACTTC.

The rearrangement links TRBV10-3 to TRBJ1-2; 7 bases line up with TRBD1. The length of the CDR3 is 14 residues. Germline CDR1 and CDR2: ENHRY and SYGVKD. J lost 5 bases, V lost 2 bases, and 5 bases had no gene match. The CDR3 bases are TGTGCCATCAGTGAGATCACAGGGGCGTATGGCTACACCTTC. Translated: CAISEITGAYGYTF.

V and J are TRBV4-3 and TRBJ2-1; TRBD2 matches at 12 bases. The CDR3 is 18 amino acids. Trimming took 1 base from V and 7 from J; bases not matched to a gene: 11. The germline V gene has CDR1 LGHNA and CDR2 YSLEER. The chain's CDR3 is CASSQGLAGVRLGNEQFF. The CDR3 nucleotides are TGCGCCAGCAGCCAAGGACTAGCGGGGGTTAGACTAGGGAATGAGCAGTTCTTC.

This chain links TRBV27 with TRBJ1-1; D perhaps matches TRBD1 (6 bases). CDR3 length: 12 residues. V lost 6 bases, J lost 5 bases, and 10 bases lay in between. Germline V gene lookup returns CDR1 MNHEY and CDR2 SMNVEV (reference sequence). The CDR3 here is CASRAGVTEAFF. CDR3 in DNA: TGTGCCAGCAGGGCAGGGGTGACTGAAGCTTTCTTT.

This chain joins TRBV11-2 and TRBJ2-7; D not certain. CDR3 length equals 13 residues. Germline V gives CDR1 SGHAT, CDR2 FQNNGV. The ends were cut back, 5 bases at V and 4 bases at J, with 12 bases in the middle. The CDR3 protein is CASSPSSPYEQYF. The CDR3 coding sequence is TGTGCCAGCAGCCCGTCTTCCCCATACGAGCAGTACTTC.

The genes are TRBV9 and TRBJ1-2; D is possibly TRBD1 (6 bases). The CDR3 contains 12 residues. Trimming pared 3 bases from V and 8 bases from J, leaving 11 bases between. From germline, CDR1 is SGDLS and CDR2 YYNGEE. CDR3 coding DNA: TGTGCCAGCAGCGGCCACAGGGAGGGCTACACCTTC. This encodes CASSGHREGYTF.

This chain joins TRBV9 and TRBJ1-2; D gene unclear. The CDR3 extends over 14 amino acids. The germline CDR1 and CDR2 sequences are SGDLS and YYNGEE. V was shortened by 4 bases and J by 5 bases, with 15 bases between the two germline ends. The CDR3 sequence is CASSSRTDAYGYTF. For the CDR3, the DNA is TGTGCCAGCAGCTCCCGGACGGACGCATATGGCTACACCTTC.

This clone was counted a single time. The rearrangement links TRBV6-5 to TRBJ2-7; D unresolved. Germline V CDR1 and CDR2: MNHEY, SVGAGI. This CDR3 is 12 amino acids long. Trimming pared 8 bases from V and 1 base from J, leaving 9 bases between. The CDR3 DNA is TGTGCCAGCGGAGTTGGTTCCTACGAGCAGTACTTC. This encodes CASGVGSYEQYF.

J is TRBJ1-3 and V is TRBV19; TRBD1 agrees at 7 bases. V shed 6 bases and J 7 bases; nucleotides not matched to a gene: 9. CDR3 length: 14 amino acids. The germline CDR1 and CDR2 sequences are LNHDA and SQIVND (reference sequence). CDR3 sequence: CASRPTTGWNTIYF. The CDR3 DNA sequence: TGTGCCAGTAGACCCACGACAGGGTGGAACACCATATATTTT. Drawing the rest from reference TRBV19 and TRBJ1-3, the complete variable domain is DGGITQSPKYLFRKEGQNVTLSCEQNLNHDAMYWYRQDPGQGLRLIYYSQIVNDFQKGDIAEGYSVSREKKESFPLTVTSAQKNPTAFYLCASRPTTGWNTIYFGEGSWLTVV.

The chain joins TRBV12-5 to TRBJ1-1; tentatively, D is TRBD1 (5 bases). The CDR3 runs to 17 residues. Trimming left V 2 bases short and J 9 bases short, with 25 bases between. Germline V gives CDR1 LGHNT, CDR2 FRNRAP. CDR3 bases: TGTGCTAGTGGTTTGACCTTATCCGGGACGGCGGAATATCAAGCTTTCTTT. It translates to CASGLTLSGTAEYQAFF.

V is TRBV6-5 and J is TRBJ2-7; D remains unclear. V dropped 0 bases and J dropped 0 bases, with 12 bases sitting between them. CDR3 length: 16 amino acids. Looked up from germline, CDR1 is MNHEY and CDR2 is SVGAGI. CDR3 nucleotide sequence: TGTGCCAGCAGTTACTCGACCACGATTAGCTCCTACGAGCAGTACTTC. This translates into CASSYSTTISSYEQYF.

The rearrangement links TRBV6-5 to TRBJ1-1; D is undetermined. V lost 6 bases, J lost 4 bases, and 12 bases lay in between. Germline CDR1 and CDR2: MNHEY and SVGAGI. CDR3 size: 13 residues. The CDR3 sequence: CASSTTYSTEAFF. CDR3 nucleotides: TGTGCCAGCAGCACAACTTACTCCACTGAAGCTTTCTTT.

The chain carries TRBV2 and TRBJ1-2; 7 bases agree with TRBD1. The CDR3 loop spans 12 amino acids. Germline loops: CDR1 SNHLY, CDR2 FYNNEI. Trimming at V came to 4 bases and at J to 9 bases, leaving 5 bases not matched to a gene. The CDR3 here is CASSVGDSRYTF. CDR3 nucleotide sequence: TGTGCCAGCAGTGTAGGGGACAGCCGCTACACCTTC.

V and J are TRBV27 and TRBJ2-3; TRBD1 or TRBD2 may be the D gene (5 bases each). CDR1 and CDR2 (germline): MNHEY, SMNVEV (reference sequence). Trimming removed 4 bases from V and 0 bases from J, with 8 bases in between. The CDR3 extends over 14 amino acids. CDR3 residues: CASSSRDSTDTQYF. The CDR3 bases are TGTGCCAGCAGTTCCCGGGACAGCACAGATACGCAGTATTTT.

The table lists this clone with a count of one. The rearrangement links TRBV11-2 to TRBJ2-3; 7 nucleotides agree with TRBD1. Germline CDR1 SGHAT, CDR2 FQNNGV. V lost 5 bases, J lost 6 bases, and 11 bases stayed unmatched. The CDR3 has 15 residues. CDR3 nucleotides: TGTGCCAGCAGCGTCCGGGACAGCCGTGTGGATACGCAGTATTTT. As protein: CASSVRDSRVDTQYF.

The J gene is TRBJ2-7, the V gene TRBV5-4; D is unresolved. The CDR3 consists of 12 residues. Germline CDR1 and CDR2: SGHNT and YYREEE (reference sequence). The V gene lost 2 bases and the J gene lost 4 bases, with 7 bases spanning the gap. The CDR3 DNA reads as TGTGCCAGCAGCTTCGGAGTATACGAGCAGTACTTC. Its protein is CASSFGVYEQYF.

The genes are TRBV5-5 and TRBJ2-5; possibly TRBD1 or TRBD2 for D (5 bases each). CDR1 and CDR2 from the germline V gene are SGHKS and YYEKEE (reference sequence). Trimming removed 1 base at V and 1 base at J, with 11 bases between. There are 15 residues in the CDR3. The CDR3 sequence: CASSLTGRFQETQYF. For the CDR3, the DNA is TGTGCCAGCAGCTTGACGGGACGGTTCCAAGAGACCCAGTACTTC.

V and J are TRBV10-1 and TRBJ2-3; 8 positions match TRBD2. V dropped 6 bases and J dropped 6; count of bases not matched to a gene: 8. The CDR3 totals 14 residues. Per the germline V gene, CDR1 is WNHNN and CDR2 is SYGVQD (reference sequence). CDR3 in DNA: TGCGCCAGCAGCGCCCGGGGACTAGATGATACGCAGTATTTT. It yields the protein CASSARGLDDTQYF.